The 27 T cell receptor beta chains below all came from one sample that was sequenced in a study of blood T cells in healthy people across ages. PCR was performed a second time for about 6 to 12 cycles using a sample-barcoded 5' primer and a J-beta primer mix. TCRdb reprocessed the 5' RACE reads via MiXCR and lists one record per CDR3 protein. Of roughly 1.7 million distinct CDR3 sequences in the sample, approximately 32% were seen once. The sequenced sample was blood. The receptors were sampled from a woman under 40 in good health.

The genes are TRBV5-1 and TRBJ2-7, with 8 bases aligning to TRBD2. V gave up 0 bases and J gave up 3 bases; unmatched junction bases: 5. The CDR3 is made up of 15 amino acids. CDR1 SGHRS and CDR2 YFSETQ come from the germline V gene. The CDR3 DNA is TGCGCCAGCAGCTTGGAGTGGACTAGCATCTACGAGCAGTACTTC. Translating gives CASSLEWTSIYEQYF. Based on the CDR3 plus reference TRBV5-1 and TRBJ2-7, the full variable domain is KAGVTQTPRYLIKTRGQQVTLSCSPISGHRSVSWYQQTPGQGLQFLFEYFSETQRNKGNFPGRFSGRQFSNSRSEMNVSTLELGDSALYLCASSLEWTSIYEQYFGPGTRLTVT.

This clonotype came up a few times. The V call is TRBV9, the J call TRBJ2-1, with unresolved D. Germline lookup yields CDR1 SGDLS and CDR2 YYNGEE. V was shortened by 0 bases and J by 6 bases, with 10 bases between the two germline ends. The CDR3 extends over 14 amino acids. The CDR3 DNA sequence: TGTGCCAGCAGCGTAGGAGACGGCCCCAATGAGCAGTTCTTC. Protein: CASSVGDGPNEQFF.

In its sample, this clonotype was seen a few times. This rearrangement joins TRBV12-3 or TRBV12-4 to TRBJ2-3, with 9 bases that match TRBD2. The CDR3 length is 15 residues. Germline trimming cut 5 bases from V and 7 bases from J; bases unmatched to any gene: 10. CDR3 in DNA: TGTGCCAGCAGTCTCACCGGGACTAGCTTGAATACGCAGTATTTT. Translation: CASSLTGTSLNTQYF.

The rearrangement links TRBV20-1 to TRBJ1-2; 7 bases match TRBD1. The CDR3 extends over 13 amino acids. Germline V gives CDR1 DFQATT, CDR2 SNEGSKA (reference sequence). The J segment lost 3 bases and the V segment lost 6 bases, leaving 7 bases of the junction unmatched. The CDR3 loop is CSALDRFDYGYTF. CDR3 nucleotides: TGCAGTGCCCTGGACAGGTTCGACTATGGCTACACCTTC.

This chain links TRBV15 with TRBJ2-3; D might be TRBD1 (6 bases). V was shortened by 2 bases and J by 4 bases, with 16 bases between the two germline ends. The CDR3 totals 16 residues. Germline CDR1 and CDR2: LNHNV and YYDKDF (reference sequence). The CDR3 is CATSRQLQGGADTQYF. The CDR3 region has the DNA TGTGCCACCAGCAGACAGTTACAGGGTGGCGCAGATACGCAGTATTTT.

The chain carries TRBV7-2 and TRBJ2-7; D gene ambiguous. CDR1 is SGHTA and CDR2 is FQGNSA in the germline V gene. V was pared by 2 bases and J by 5 bases, with 13 bases between. The CDR3 length is 14 residues. CDR3 region: CASSLFKGPHEQYF. DNA for the CDR3: TGTGCCAGCAGCTTATTTAAGGGTCCGCACGAGCAGTACTTC.

The V gene is TRBV5-1, the J gene TRBJ2-5; 9 bases align to TRBD1. CDR3 length equals 15 residues. Per germline, CDR1 SGHRS and CDR2 YFSETQ. With V trimmed by 4 bases and J by 5 bases, 9 bases remained unmatched. DNA for the CDR3: TGCGCCAGCAGCCGGGGACAGGGAGATTTGGAGACCCAGTACTTC. Amino acids: CASSRGQGDLETQYF.

This clonotype has more than one count but fewer than ten. V usage is TRBV20-1 and J usage is TRBJ2-6; maybe TRBD1 (6 bases). Per the germline V gene, CDR1 is DFQATT and CDR2 is SNEGSKA (reference sequence). This CDR3 is built from 16 residues. V gave up 7 bases and J gave up 2 bases, with 18 bases separating them. CDR3 region: CSGIQFPGAGANVLTF. CDR3 coding DNA: TGCAGTGGCATCCAATTTCCAGGGGCTGGGGCCAACGTCCTGACTTTC.

This clonotype was seen a handful of times. The V gene is TRBV9, the J gene TRBJ1-4; D unresolved. There are 14 residues in the CDR3. Between the trimmed V and J ends, which lost 3 bases and 5 bases, there was a span of 11 bases. Looked up from germline, CDR1 is SGDLS and CDR2 is YYNGEE. The CDR3 coding sequence is TGTGCCAGCAGCGCCAATTGGGGAAATGAAAAACTGTTTTTT. This sequence encodes CASSANWGNEKLFF.

This clonotype was recorded a few times. The V gene is TRBV5-1, the J gene TRBJ2-7; 7 bases line up with TRBD2. The germline V gene encodes CDR1 SGHRS and CDR2 YFSETQ. CDR3 length: 14 amino acids. The J segment lost 5 bases and the V segment lost 4 bases, leaving 9 bases of the junction unmatched. The CDR3 nucleotides are TGCGCCAGCAGCCCCTCGCGGGGAGGGAACGAGCAGTACTTC. Residues: CASSPSRGGNEQYF.

The chain combines TRBV6-1 with TRBJ1-1, with 9 bases identical to TRBD1. Germline V gene data show CDR1 as MNHNS and CDR2 as SASEGT. Germline trimming cut 2 bases from V and 7 bases from J; bases unmatched to any gene: 5. CDR3 length equals 14 residues. The CDR3 DNA reads as TGTGCCAGCAGTGAATCCTGGGACAGGGTTGAAGCTTTCTTT. Protein product: CASSESWDRVEAFF.

This clonotype has just a few counts. The CDR3 DNA reads TGTGCCAGCAGTGGGCTAGTCATTGATGAGCAGTTCTTC. Amino acid sequence: CASSGLVIDEQFF. The gene calls are TRBV2 and TRBJ2-1, with D unresolved. The CDR3 runs to 13 residues. V gave up 4 bases and J gave up 8 bases, with 12 bases separating them. CDR1 is SNHLY, CDR2 FYNNEI, per germline.

J is TRBJ2-3 and V is TRBV4-1; perhaps TRBD2 as D (6 bases). V was cut by 1 base and J by 5 bases, with 19 bases left in between. The CDR3 runs 17 residues. Germline CDR1 and CDR2: MGHRA and YSYEKL. The CDR3 protein is CASSQVLTRRRGDTQYF. CDR3 sequence (DNA): TGCGCCAGCAGCCAAGTTTTGACCAGGAGGAGGGGAGATACGCAGTATTTT.

The J gene is TRBJ2-7, the V gene TRBV20-1, with D unclear. The CDR3 is 12 residues long. Germline CDR1 DFQATT, CDR2 SNEGSKA (reference sequence). V lost 3 bases and J lost 2, with 8 bases in between. CDR3 nucleotide sequence: TGCAGTGCTAGGGGTACCACCTACGAGCAGTACTTC. Translated, it gives CSARGTTYEQYF.

This sequence joins TRBV12-3 or TRBV12-4 and TRBJ2-2, with 11 nucleotides matching TRBD2. The V and J ends lost 6 bases and 4 bases, in that order; junction bases with no gene match: 10. The CDR3 runs to 17 residues. The CDR3 is CASRFGTSGIITGELFF. CDR3 sequence (DNA): TGTGCCAGCAGATTTGGGACTAGCGGTATAATCACCGGGGAGCTGTTTTTT.

This clonotype has just a few counts. The rearrangement links TRBV2 to TRBJ2-1, with D unresolved. CDR1 SNHLY and CDR2 FYNNEI come from the germline V gene. CDR3 length: 14 amino acids. V lost 7 bases, J lost 0 bases, and 10 bases lay in between. The CDR3: CASMLESSYNEQFF. Here the CDR3 DNA reads TGTGCCAGCATGCTTGAAAGCTCCTACAATGAGCAGTTCTTC.

The chain is built from TRBV15 and TRBJ1-2, with a possible D match to TRBD1 (5 bases). CDR3 size: 16 residues. The V gene's germline CDR1 is LNHNV and CDR2 YYDKDF (reference sequence). The V gene lost 5 bases and the J gene lost 0 bases, with 16 bases spanning the gap. CDR3 sequence (DNA): TGTGCCACCAGCGCCCGAGGGACGCCCGCTAACTATGGCTACACCTTC. Encoded protein: CATSARGTPANYGYTF.

This clonotype was counted only a few times. V usage is TRBV20-1 and J usage is TRBJ2-7, with 7 bases fitting TRBD2. The CDR3 totals 15 residues. Germline V lookup: CDR1 DFQATT, CDR2 SNEGSKA (reference sequence). V was clipped by 5 bases and J by 5 bases; unmatched bases: 15. DNA for the CDR3: TGCAGTGCTCCTCCGCCCAGCGGGATGATCGACGAGCAGTACTTC. Encoded protein: CSAPPPSGMIDEQYF.

Notes on this clonotype: Possible read error: a much larger clone is one base away. The chain couples TRBV29-1 to TRBJ1-1, with 10 bases fitting TRBD1. J was trimmed by 5 bases and V by 8 bases; bases with no gene match: 5. Germline CDR1 SQVTM, CDR2 ANQGSEA. The length of the CDR3 is 12 residues. CDR3 in DNA: TGCAGCAGGGGACAGGGGAGGACTGAAGCTTTCTTT. Protein: CSRGQGRTEAFF.

This clonotype has at least ten counts. V and J are TRBV20-1 and TRBJ2-3, with D hard to call. This CDR3 comprises 12 residues. Trimming removed 6 bases at V and 2 bases at J, with 9 bases between. Germline V gene data show CDR1 as DFQATT and CDR2 as SNEGSKA (reference sequence). The CDR3 bases are TGCAGTGCCCCGACCACCACAGATACGCAGTATTTT. This gives the protein CSAPTTTDTQYF.

V gene TRBV28 combines with J gene TRBJ2-1, with D maybe TRBD2 (6 bases). Germline CDR1 and CDR2: MDHEN and SYDVKM. This CDR3 region has 15 residues. V was trimmed by 5 bases and J by 9 bases, leaving 20 bases between them. DNA for the CDR3: TGTGCCAGCAGTCCGCGGGGAGGTGGGGGTGGTGAGCAGTTCTTC. This sequence encodes CASSPRGGGGGEQFF.

The rearrangement links TRBV3-1 to TRBJ1-6, with D maybe TRBD1 (5 bases). The CDR3 sequence is 15 residues long. CDR1 is LGHDT, CDR2 YNNKEL, per germline (reference sequence). Between the trimmed V and J ends, which lost 1 base and 7 bases, there was a span of 11 bases. The CDR3 is CASSQAEGWNSPLHF. The CDR3 region has the DNA TGTGCCAGCAGCCAAGCGGAGGGGTGGAATTCACCCCTCCACTTT. Filled out from reference TRBV3-1 and TRBJ1-6, the complete variable domain reads DTAVSQTPKYLVTQMGNDKSIKCEQNLGHDTMYWYKQDSKKFLKIMFSYNNKELIINETVPNRFSPKSPDKAHLNLHINSLELGDSAVYFCASSQAEGWNSPLHFGNGTRLTVT.

The chain joins TRBV20-1 to TRBJ2-7, with D uncertain. The germline V and J ends were trimmed by 1 base and 6 bases, with 28 bases remaining between them. The CDR3 has 18 residues. The germline V gene encodes CDR1 DFQATT and CDR2 SNEGSKA (reference sequence). CDR3 DNA sequence: TGCAGTGCTAGAGCTAGACTTCTAAGGCAGGTCGTGGTTAGCGAGCAGTACTTC. Its protein product is CSARARLLRQVVVSEQYF.

The rearrangement joins TRBV14 to TRBJ2-7; D might be TRBD2 (6 bases). The DNA end is more similar to TRBJ2-5, so the J call may be wrong. Germline V gene sequence: CDR1 SGHDN, CDR2 FVKESK. CDR3 size: 15 residues. For the CDR3, the DNA is TGTGCCAGCAGCCAGGGGGGACGGGCAACGGAGACCCAGTACTTC. Amino acids: CASSQGGRATETQYF.

J is TRBJ2-5 and V is TRBV3-1; 11 bases line up with TRBD2. V lost 4 bases, J lost 2 bases, and 15 bases stayed unmatched. This CDR3 contains 19 residues. Germline-derived CDR1 and CDR2 are LGHDT and YNNKEL (reference sequence). The CDR3: CASSPDSGTSGELQETQYF. DNA for the CDR3: TGTGCCAGCAGCCCGGACTCTGGGACTAGCGGAGAATTACAAGAGACCCAGTACTTC.

The chain employs TRBV27 and TRBJ1-1, with 7 bases that match TRBD1. V shed 5 bases and J 4 bases; nucleotides not matched to a gene: 13. Germline CDR1 reads MNHEY; CDR2 reads SMNVEV (reference sequence). The CDR3 is 16 residues long. The CDR3 here is CASSPLRPQGSTEAFF. The CDR3 nucleotides read TGTGCCAGCAGTCCTTTACGCCCACAGGGGAGCACTGAAGCTTTCTTT.

In this sample, this clonotype turned up a few times. The CDR3 spells CASSSRGLAGEETQYF. CDR3 DNA sequence: TGTGCCAGCAGTTCTCGGGGACTAGCGGGGGAAGAGACCCAGTACTTC. The gene calls are TRBV27 and TRBJ2-5; 14 bases line up with TRBD2. Germline V gene lookup returns CDR1 MNHEY and CDR2 SMNVEV (reference sequence). The junction had 4 bases not matched to a gene; V was cut back by 4 bases and J by 3 bases. The length of the CDR3 is 16 residues.